This entry concerns a single T cell receptor beta chain. No antigen is known for it. These data belong to a study of OX40 agonist ivuxolimab in advanced cancers. Whole-study results and caveats: Some patients without response likewise showed low normalized clonal expansion.

Only in-frame clones appear in the TCRdb table, and some are missing; sequencing was by immunoSEQ multiplex PCR. The sample lists more than 65,000 clones, over 60% occurring once. The CDR3 sequence is 14 residues long. The germline V gene has CDR1 WNHNN and CDR2 SYGVQD (reference sequence). V lost 4 bases, J lost 1 base, and 3 bases stayed unmatched. This specimen consisted of CD4+ or CD8+ T cells sorted from blood, obtained in a trial of the OX40 agonist ivuxolimab. The V call is TRBV10-1, the J call TRBJ1-1; 7 nucleotides agree with TRBD1. The clonotype originates from an adult with an advanced solid tumor such as melanoma, head and neck, liver or kidney cancer. The CDR3 nucleotides read TGCGCCAGCAGTGCCAGGGGGGGGAACACTGAAGCTTTCTTT. Its translation is CASSARGGNTEAFF.